Sequencing of this T cell receptor beta chain was carried out in a study of blood T cell repertoires in COVID-19. Study-wide background: T cells, B-cell-depleted T cells, or PBMCs supplied cDNA or gDNA.

Germline V gene lookup returns CDR1 LNHDA and CDR2 SQIVND (reference sequence). The ends lost 8 bases at V and 0 bases at J; junction bases unmatched: 11. CDR3 length equals 16 residues. Repertoires were generated with immunoSEQ multiplex PCR, while TCRdb's copy carries only in-frame clones and drops some. The sample shows about 240,000 clones, about 85% of them seen only once. V usage is TRBV19 and J usage is TRBJ1-2; 8 bases fit TRBD1. This TCR was recovered from a man aged 55 to 70 who had recovered from COVID-19. Sequenced: peripheral blood. The CDR3 nucleotides read TGTGCCAGTGGATCACAGGGGGGGCGGACTAACTATGGCTACACCTTC. It specifies CASGSQGGRTNYGYTF.